What follows describes a single T cell receptor beta chain. Its antigen is undetermined. One junction end disagrees with the germline gene, perhaps due to a read error. CDR1 is MNHNS and CDR2 is SASEGT in the germline V gene. This CDR3 spans 14 amino acids. Sequencing of cultured CD4+ T cell DNA used the Oncomine TCR Beta short-read assay. MiXCR, applied by TCRdb to the PCR reads, yields one record per CDR3 protein. This table has some 14,000 distinct CDR3 sequences, about 31% appearing once. This specimen belongs to a study of vaccination and CD4 T cells after COVID-19. About the study: For each participant, vaccination comprised two doses of either the BNT162b2 or the mRNA-1273 vaccine.

Documented treatment: approximately nine-day PBMC culture with coronavirus spike peptide pools or control peptides (ViraFEST assay). This clonotype was sampled from a human donor with COVID-19. Material for sequencing was cultured CD4+ T cells from blood. V usage is TRBV6-1 and J usage is TRBJ1-1, with a weak D call TRBD1 (5 bases). The CDR3 loop is CASILGRSNTKAFF. The CDR3 DNA reads TGTGCCAGCATTCTGGGGCGATCGAACACTAAAGCTTTCTTT.